This TCR beta chain was found in a study of beta chain features in type 1 diabetes. With regard to this clone: The antigen is unknown.

The CDR3 contains 14 residues. Trimming removed 5 bases from V and 1 base from J, with 11 bases in between. Germline loops: CDR1 MNHNS, CDR2 SASEGT. Every bit of the isolated RNA underwent reverse transcription, so sequencing read expressed TCRB transcripts. The assay was immunoSEQ multiplex PCR, and TCRdb's table has in-frame clones only and misses some. In the table there are under 900,000 clones, under 20% of which are singletons. Findings and caveats of the study: Cells with high TCR expression could be over-represented by cDNA sequencing.

This receptor was obtained from a woman aged 18-29 years in good health. Sequenced sample: naive CD4+ T cells from blood. The rearrangement links TRBV6-1 to TRBJ1-2, with unresolved D. The DNA for the CDR3 is TGTGCCAGCAGTCATAGGCAAATTAACTATGGCTACACCTTC. Residues: CASSHRQINYGYTF.